This T cell receptor (beta chain) was identified during a study of blood T cell repertoires in COVID-19. Per the study methods: Amplified reference gene primers provided the basis for estimating nucleated cell counts. TCRdb's copy holds only in-frame clones and misses some; the assay was immunoSEQ multiplex PCR. D and trimming were read from the DNA, whereas the V and J calls and clone size are those reported in that table. The sample carries around 200,000 clones, around 85% recorded once. This CDR3 has 15 amino acids. V lost 5 bases, J lost 0 bases, and 10 bases lay in between. Germline V gives CDR1 LGHDT, CDR2 YNNKEL (reference sequence).

The source material was peripheral blood. The clonotype originates from a woman older than 75 with acute or convalescent COVID-19. The rearrangement links TRBV3-1 (or the pseudogene TRBV3-2) to TRBJ1-4; D unclear. CDR3: CASSAMVATNEKLFF. CDR3 coding DNA: TGTGCCAGCAGCGCTATGGTGGCAACTAATGAAAAACTGTTTTTT.